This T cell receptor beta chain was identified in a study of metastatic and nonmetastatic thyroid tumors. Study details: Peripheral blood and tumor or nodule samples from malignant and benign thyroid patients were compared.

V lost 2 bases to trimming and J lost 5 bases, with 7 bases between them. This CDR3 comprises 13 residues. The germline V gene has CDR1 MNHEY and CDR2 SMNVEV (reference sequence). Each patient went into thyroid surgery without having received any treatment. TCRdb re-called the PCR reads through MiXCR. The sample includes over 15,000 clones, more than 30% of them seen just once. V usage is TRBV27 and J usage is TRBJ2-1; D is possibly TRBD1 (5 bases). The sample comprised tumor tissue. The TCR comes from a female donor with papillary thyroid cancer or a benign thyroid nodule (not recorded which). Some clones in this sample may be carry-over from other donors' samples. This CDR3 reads CASSLRGNNEQFF. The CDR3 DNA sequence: TGTGCCAGCAGTTTAAGGGGTAACAATGAGCAGTTCTTC.